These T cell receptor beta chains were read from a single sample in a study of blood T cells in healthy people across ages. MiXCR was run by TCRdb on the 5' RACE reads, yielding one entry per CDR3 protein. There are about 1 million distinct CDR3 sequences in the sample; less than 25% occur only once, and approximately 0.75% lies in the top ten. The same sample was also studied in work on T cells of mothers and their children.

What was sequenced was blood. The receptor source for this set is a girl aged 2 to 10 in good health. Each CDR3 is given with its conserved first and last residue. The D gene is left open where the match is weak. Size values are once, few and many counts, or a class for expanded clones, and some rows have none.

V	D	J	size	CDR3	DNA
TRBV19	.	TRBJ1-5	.	CASSIGDYSNQPQHF	TGTGCCAGTAGTATAGGGGACTATAGCAATCAGCCCCAGCATTTT
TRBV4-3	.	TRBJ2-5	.	CASSPEGKETQYF	TGCGCCAGCAGCCCGGAGGGGAAAGAGACCCAGTACTTC
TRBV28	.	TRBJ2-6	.	CASTSRAGANVLTF	TGTGCCAGCACCTCAAGGGCTGGGGCCAACGTCCTGACTTTC
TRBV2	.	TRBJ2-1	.	CASSVGGLWDEQFF	TGTGCCAGCAGCGTGGGGGGTTTATGGGATGAGCAGTTCTTC
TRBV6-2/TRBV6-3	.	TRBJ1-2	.	CATFFPGYTF	TGTGCCACTTTTTTTCCAGGCTACACCTTC
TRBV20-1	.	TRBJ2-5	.	CSAPPSRGETQYF	TGCAGTGCTCCGCCATCCAGGGGAGAGACCCAGTACTTC
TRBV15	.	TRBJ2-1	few	CATSSGWGSSYNEQFF	TGTGCCACCAGCAGCGGGTGGGGGAGCTCCTACAATGAGCAGTTCTTC
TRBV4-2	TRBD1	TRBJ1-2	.	CASSPDRGNHGYTF	TGTGCCAGCAGCCCCGACAGGGGAAATCATGGCTACACCTTC
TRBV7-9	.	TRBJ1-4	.	CASSPPTGLTNEKLFF	TGTGCCAGCAGCCCTCCTACAGGGTTGACTAATGAAAAACTGTTTTTT
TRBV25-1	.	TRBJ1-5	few	CASSDRGNQPQHF	TGTGCCAGCAGTGACAGGGGCAATCAGCCCCAGCATTTT
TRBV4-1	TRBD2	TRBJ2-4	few	CASSPGLAGVVAKNIQYF	TGCGCCAGCAGCCCGGGACTAGCGGGAGTTGTGGCCAAAAACATTCAGTACTTC
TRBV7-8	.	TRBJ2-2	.	CASSVWGLSTGELFF	TGTGCCAGCAGCGTCTGGGGGCTTTCTACCGGGGAGCTGTTTTTT
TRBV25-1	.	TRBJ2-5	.	CASSPGLQGWTQYF	TGTGCCAGCAGTCCCGGACTGCAGGGTTGGACCCAGTACTTC
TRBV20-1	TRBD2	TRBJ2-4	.	CSARDRGLAGDDIQYF	TGCAGTGCTAGAGATCGTGGACTAGCGGGAGATGACATTCAGTACTTC
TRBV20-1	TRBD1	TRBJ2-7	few	CSLVPGQGTEQYF	TGCAGTCTCGTACCGGGACAGGGGACCGAGCAGTACTTC
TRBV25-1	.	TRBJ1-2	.	CASSEDWEYGYTF	TGTGCCAGCAGTGAAGACTGGGAGTATGGCTACACCTTC
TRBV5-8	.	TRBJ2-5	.	CASSSGQPGQETQYF	TGTGCCAGCAGCTCGGGGCAGCCGGGACAAGAGACCCAGTACTTC
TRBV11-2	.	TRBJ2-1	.	CASSLYPQLGAEQFF	TGTGCCAGCAGCTTATACCCCCAGTTGGGGGCTGAGCAGTTCTTC
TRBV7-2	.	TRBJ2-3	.	CASSLRSAGRDTQYF	TGTGCCAGCAGCTTACGATCCGCGGGGCGGGATACGCAGTATTTT